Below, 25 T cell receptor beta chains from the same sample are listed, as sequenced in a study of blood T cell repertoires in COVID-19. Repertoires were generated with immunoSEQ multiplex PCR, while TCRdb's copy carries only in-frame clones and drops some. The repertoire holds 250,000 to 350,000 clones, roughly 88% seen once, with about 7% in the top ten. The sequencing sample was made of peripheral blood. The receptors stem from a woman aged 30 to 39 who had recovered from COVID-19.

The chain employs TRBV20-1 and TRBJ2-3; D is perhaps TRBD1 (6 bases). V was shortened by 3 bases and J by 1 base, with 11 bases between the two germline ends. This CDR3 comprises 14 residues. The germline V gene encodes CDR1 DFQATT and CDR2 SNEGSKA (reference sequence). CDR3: CSASRGSGTDTQYF. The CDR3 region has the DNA TGCAGTGCTAGTAGGGGGAGTGGCACAGATACGCAGTATTTT.

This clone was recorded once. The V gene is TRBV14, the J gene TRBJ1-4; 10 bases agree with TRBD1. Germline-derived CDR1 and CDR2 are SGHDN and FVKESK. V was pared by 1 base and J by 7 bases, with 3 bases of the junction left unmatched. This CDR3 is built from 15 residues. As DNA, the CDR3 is TGTGCCAGCAGCCAAGGACAGGGGGCTTCTGAAAAACTGTTTTTT. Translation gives CASSQGQGASEKLFF.

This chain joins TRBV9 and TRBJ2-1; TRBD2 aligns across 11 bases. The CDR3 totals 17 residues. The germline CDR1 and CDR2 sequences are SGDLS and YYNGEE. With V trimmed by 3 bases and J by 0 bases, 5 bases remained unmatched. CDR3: CASSGGLADYSYNEQFF. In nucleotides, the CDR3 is TGTGCCAGCAGCGGGGGACTAGCGGATTACTCCTACAATGAGCAGTTCTTC.

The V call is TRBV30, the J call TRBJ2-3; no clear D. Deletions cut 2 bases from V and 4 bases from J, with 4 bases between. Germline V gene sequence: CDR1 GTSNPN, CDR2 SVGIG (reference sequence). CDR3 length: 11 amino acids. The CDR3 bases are TGTGCCTGGAGTTTCTCAGATACGCAGTATTTT. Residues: CAWSFSDTQYF.

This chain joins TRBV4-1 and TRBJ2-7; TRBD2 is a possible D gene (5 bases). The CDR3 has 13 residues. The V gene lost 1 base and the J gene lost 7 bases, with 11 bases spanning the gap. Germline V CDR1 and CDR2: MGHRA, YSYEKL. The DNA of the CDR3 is TGCGCCAGCAGCCAAGGGGCGGGTTTGGAGCAGTACTTC. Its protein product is CASSQGAGLEQYF.

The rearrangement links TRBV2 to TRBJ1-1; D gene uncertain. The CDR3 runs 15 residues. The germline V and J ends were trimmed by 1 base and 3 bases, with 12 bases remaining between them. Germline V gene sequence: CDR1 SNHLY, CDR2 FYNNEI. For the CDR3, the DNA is TGTGCCAGCAGTGAAGACCCCGACAAGTACACTGAAGCTTTCTTT. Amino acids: CASSEDPDKYTEAFF.

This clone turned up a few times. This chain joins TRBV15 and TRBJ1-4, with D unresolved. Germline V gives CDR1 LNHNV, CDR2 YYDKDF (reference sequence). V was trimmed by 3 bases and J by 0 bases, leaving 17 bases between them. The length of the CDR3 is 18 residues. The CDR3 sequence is CATSRKRRGIATNEKLFF. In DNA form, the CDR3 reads TGTGCCACCAGCAGGAAACGTCGGGGAATTGCAACTAATGAAAAACTGTTTTTT.

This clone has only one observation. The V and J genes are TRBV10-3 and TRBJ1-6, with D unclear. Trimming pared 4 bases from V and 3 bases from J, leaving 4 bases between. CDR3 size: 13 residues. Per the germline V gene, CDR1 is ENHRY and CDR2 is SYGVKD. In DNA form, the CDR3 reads TGTGCCATCAGTGTAGACTATAATTCACCCCTCCACTTT. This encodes CAISVDYNSPLHF.

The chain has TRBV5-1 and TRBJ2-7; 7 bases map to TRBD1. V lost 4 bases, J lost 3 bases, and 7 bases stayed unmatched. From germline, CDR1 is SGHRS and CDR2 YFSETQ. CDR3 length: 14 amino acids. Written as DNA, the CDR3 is TGCGCCAGCAGCCTCGACAGGGAACACTACGAGCAGTACTTC. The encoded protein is CASSLDREHYEQYF.

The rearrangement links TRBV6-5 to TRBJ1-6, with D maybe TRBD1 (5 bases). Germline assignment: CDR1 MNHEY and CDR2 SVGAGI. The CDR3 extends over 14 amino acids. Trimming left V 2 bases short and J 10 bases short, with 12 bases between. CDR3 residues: CASSYQGRRSPLHF. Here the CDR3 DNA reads TGTGCCAGCAGTTACCAGGGCAGGCGGTCACCCCTCCACTTT.

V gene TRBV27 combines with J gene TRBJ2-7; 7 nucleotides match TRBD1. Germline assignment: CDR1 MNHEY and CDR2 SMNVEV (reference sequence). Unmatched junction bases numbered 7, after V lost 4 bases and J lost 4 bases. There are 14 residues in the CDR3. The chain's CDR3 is CASSSDRVEYEQYF. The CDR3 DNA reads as TGTGCCAGCAGTTCCGACAGGGTGGAATACGAGCAGTACTTC.

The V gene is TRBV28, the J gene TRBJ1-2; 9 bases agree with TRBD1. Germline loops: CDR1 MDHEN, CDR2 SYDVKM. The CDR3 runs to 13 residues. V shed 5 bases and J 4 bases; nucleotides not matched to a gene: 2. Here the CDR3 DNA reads TGTGCCAGCAGTAGACAGGGGGGCTATGGCTACACCTTC. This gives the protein CASSRQGGYGYTF.

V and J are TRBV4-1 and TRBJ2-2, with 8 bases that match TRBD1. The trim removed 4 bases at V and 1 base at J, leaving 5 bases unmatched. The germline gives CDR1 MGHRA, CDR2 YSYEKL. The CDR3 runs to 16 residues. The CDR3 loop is CASSRTGTGNTGELFF. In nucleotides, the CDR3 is TGCGCCAGCAGCCGCACTGGGACAGGGAACACCGGGGAGCTGTTTTTT.

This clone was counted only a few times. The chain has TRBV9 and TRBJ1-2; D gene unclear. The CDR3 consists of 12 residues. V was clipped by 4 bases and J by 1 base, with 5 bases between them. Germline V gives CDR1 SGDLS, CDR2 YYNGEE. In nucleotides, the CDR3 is TGTGCCAGCAGCTCCTATAACTATGGCTACACCTTC. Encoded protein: CASSSYNYGYTF.

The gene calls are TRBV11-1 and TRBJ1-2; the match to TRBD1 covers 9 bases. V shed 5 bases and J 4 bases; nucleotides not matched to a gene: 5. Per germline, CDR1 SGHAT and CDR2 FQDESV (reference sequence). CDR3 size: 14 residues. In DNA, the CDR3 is TGTGCCAGCAGCCACGGACAGGGGAGCTATGGCTACACCTTC. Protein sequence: CASSHGQGSYGYTF.

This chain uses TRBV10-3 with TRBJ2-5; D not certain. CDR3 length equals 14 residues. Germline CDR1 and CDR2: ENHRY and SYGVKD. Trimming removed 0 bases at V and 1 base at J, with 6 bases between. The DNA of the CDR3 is TGTGCCATCAGTGAGTCGGCCATCCAAGAGACCCAGTACTTC. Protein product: CAISESAIQETQYF.

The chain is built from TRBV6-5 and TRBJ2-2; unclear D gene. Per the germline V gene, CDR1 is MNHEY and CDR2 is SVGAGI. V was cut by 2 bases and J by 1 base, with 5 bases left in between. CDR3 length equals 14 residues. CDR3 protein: CASSYTRNTGELFF. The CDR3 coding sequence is TGTGCCAGCAGTTACACCAGGAACACCGGGGAGCTGTTTTTT.

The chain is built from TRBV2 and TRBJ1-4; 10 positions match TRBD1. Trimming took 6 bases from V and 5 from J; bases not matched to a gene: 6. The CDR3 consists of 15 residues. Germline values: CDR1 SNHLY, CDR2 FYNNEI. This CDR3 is CASRSGQGRNEKLFF. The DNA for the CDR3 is TGTGCCAGCAGGTCGGGACAGGGGAGGAATGAAAAACTGTTTTTT.

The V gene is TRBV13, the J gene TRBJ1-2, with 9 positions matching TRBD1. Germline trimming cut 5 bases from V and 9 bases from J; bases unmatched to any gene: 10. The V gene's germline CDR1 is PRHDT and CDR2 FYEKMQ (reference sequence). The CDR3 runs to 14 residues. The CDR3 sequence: CASSMGQGGTSYTF. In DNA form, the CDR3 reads TGTGCCAGCAGCATGGGACAGGGTGGTACGAGCTACACCTTC. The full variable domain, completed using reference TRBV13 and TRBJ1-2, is AAGVIQSPRHLIKEKRETATLKCYPIPRHDTVYWYQQGPGQDPQFLISFYEKMQSDKGSIPDRFSAQQFSDYHSELNMSSLELGDSALYFCASSMGQGGTSYTFGSGTRLTVV.

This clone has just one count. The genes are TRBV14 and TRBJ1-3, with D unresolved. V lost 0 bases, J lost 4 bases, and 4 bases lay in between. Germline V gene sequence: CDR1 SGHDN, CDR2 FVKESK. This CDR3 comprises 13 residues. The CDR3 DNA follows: TGTGCCAGCAGCCAAGAACTGGGAAACACCATATATTTT. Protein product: CASSQELGNTIYF.

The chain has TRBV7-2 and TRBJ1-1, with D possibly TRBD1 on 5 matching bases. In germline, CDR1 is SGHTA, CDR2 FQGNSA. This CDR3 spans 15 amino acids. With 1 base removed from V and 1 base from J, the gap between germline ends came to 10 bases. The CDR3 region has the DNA TGTGCCAGCAGCTTAGTGGGGCAGACGAACACTGAAGCTTTCTTT. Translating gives CASSLVGQTNTEAFF.

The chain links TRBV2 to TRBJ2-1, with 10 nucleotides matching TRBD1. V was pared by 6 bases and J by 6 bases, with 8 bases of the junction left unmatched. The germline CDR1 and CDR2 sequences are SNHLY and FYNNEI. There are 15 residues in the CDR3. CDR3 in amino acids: CASRADRGSANEQFF. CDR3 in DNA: TGTGCCAGCAGGGCGGACAGGGGGTCTGCCAATGAGCAGTTCTTC. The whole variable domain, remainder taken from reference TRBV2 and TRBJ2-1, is EPEVTQTPSHQVTQMGQEVILRCVPISNHLYFYWYRQILGQKVEFLVSFYNNEISEKSEIFDDQFSVERPDGSNFTLKIRSTKLEDSAMYFCASRADRGSANEQFFGPGTRLTVL.

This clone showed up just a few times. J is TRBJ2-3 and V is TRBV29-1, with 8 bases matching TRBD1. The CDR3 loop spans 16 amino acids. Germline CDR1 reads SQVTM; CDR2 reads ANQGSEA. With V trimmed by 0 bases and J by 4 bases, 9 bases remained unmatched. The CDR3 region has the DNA TGCAGCGTTGAAGATAGGGACAGGCCAGGCGCAGATACGCAGTATTTT. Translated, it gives CSVEDRDRPGADTQYF.

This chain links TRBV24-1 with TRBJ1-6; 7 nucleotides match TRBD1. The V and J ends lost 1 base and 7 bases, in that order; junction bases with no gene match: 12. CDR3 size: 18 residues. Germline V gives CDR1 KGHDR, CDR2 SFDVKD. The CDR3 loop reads CATSDFRGVRGINSPLHF. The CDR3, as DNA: TGTGCCACCAGTGATTTCAGGGGGGTGAGGGGGATAAATTCACCCCTCCACTTT.

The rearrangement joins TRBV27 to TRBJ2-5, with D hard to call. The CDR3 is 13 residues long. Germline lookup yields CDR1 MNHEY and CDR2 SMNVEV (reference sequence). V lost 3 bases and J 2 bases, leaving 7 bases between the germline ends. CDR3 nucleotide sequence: TGTGCCAGCAGTTTGAGATTACAAGAGACCCAGTACTTC. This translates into CASSLRLQETQYF.